One T cell receptor beta chain is described in this entry. Its antigen is not known. The entry originates in a study of T cell responses to AZD1222 COVID-19 vaccine. Looking at the study overall: Doses given second, at about 4 or about 12 weeks, were pooled. Study-wide findings and caveats: Vaccine-related CD4 TCRs covered spike, predominating at 160-218 and 743-854. Most donors were white British, females outnumbered males, and clonal diversity was possibly underestimated.

V was cut by 2 bases and J by 4 bases, with 12 bases left in between. Germline V gene sequence: CDR1 SGDLS, CDR2 YYNGEE. This CDR3 comprises 14 residues. Assay: immunoSEQ multiplex PCR; the TCRdb copy retains only in-frame clones and omits some. The sample lists more than 95,000 clones, around 76% occurring once. The sequence was collected from an adult in good health. The J gene is TRBJ1-1, the V gene TRBV9; D is uncertain. The specimen comprised peripheral blood, sampled on day 0 of AZD1222 vaccination. In nucleotides, the CDR3 is TGTGCCAGCAGCGTCACCTGGGAGGGCACTGAAGCTTTCTTT. Encoded protein: CASSVTWEGTEAFF. Drawing the rest from reference TRBV9 and TRBJ1-1, the complete variable domain is DSGVTQTPKHLITATGQRVTLRCSPRSGDLSVYWYQQSLDQGLQFLIQYYNGEERAKGNILERFSAQQFPDLHSELNLSSLELGDSALYFCASSVTWEGTEAFFGQGTRLTVV.